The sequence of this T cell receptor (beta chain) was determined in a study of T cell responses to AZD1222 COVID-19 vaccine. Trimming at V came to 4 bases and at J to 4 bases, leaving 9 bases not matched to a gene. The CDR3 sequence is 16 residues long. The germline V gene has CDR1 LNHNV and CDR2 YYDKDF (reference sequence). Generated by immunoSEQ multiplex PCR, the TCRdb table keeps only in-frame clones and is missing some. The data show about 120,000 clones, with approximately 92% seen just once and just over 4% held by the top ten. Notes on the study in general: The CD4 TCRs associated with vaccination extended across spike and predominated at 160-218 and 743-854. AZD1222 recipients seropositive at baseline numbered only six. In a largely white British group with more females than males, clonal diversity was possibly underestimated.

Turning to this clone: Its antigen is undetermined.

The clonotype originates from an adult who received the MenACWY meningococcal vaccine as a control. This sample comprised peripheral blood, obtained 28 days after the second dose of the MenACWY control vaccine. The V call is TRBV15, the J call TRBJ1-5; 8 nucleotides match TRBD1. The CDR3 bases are TGTGCCACCAGCACGAAAAGGACAGGGTTGAATCAGCCCCAGCATTTT. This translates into CATSTKRTGLNQPQHF.